The entry that follows covers one T cell receptor (beta chain) sequence. Its antigen is undetermined. Expressed TCRB transcripts were sequenced after all isolated RNA was converted to cDNA. TCRdb's table, derived via immunoSEQ multiplex PCR, lists solely in-frame clones and lacks some. The table includes more than 350,000 clones, roughly 11% detected once. The J segment lost 4 bases and the V segment lost 1 base, leaving 8 bases of the junction unmatched. CDR3 length: 16 amino acids. Germline assignment: CDR1 SGHRS and CDR2 YFSETQ. The data derive from a study of beta chain features in type 1 diabetes. Study overall: Healthy donors and patients showed comparable age, gender and cell yields. Study-level points and caveats: The study found that naive, central memory and Treg TCRB repertoires appeared more similar in patients than in healthy donors.

Each of the CD4+ naive, central memory, regulatory and stem cell-like memory populations was sorted via CD45RO/CCR7/CD25/CD127/CD95/CD27. Sorting gave populations that all exceeded 98% purity. This TCR derives from a woman between 18 and 29 years old in good health. The sequenced material came from naive CD4+ T cells from blood. This rearrangement joins TRBV5-1 to TRBJ2-1; TRBD2 aligns across 7 bases. The CDR3 bases are TGCGCCAGCAGCTTGCGGAGACTAGCTGGGTACAATGAGCAGTTCTTC. Translating it yields CASSLRRLAGYNEQFF.